These 8 T cell receptor beta chains share one sample of origin, sequenced in a study of OX40 agonist ivuxolimab in advanced cancers. Assay used: immunoSEQ multiplex PCR; TCRdb lists only in-frame clones, some missing. The sample has 100,000 to 120,000 clones, more than 70% seen once. The specimen comprised CD4+ or CD8+ T cells sorted from blood, sampled in a trial of the OX40 agonist ivuxolimab. These receptors originate from an adult with an advanced solid tumor such as melanoma, head and neck, liver or kidney cancer.

The rearrangement uses TRBV15 and TRBJ2-3, with D possibly being TRBD1 or TRBD2 (5 bases each). This CDR3 spans 13 amino acids. V lost 0 bases and J lost 4, with 5 bases in between. CDR1 LNHNV and CDR2 YYDKDF come from the germline V gene (reference sequence). CDR3 coding DNA: TGTGCCACCAGCAGAGAGGGGGCAGATACGCAGTATTTT. Its translation: CATSREGADTQYF.

The V and J genes are TRBV19 and TRBJ2-6; the D is unclear. Germline V gene data show CDR1 as LNHDA and CDR2 as SQIVND (reference sequence). The germline V and J ends were trimmed by 0 bases and 2 bases, with 11 bases remaining between them. This CDR3 is 17 amino acids long. This chain's CDR3 is CASSIEFVRTGANVLTF. For the CDR3, the DNA is TGTGCCAGTAGTATAGAATTTGTAAGAACTGGGGCCAACGTCCTGACTTTC.

The V gene is TRBV28, the J gene TRBJ2-2; 9 bases are a match to TRBD2. CDR3 size: 20 residues. CDR1 MDHEN and CDR2 SYDVKM come from the germline V gene. The junction had 19 bases not matched to a gene; V was cut back by 4 bases and J by 4 bases. CDR3 sequence reads: CASSSYLASGILAGTGELFF. The CDR3 DNA reads as TGTGCCAGCAGTTCCTACCTGGCTAGCGGGATCCTTGCGGGCACCGGGGAGCTGTTTTTT. Combining the CDR3 with reference TRBV28 and TRBJ2-2 gives the whole variable domain DVKVTQSSRYLVKRTGEKVFLECVQDMDHENMFWYRQDPGLGLRLIYFSYDVKMKEKGDIPEGYSVSREKKERFSLILESASTNQTSMYLCASSSYLASGILAGTGELFFGEGSRLTVL.

This clone showed up just once. V gene TRBV27 combines with J gene TRBJ2-7; the match to TRBD1 covers 9 bases. J lost 4 bases, V lost 4 bases, and 8 bases had no gene match. CDR3 length: 15 amino acids. The germline V gene has CDR1 MNHEY and CDR2 SMNVEV (reference sequence). CDR3 loop: CASSSGDRARYEQYF. For the CDR3, the DNA is TGTGCCAGCAGTTCGGGGGACAGGGCGCGGTACGAGCAGTACTTC.

The chain combines TRBV6-5 with TRBJ1-2; no reliable D call. CDR1 is MNHEY, CDR2 SVGAGI, per germline. CDR3 size: 14 residues. The V end was cut by 7 bases, the J end by 3 bases, with 15 bases between. CDR3 sequence reads: CASKPLWADYGYTF. CDR3 DNA: TGTGCCAGCAAACCCCTTTGGGCAGACTATGGCTACACCTTC.

V is TRBV2 and J is TRBJ2-2; 8 bases are a match to TRBD2. V shed 5 bases, J shed 0 bases, and the junction held 2 bases outside the gene matches. The CDR3 is made up of 15 amino acids. Germline V gene sequence: CDR1 SNHLY, CDR2 FYNNEI. In DNA form, the CDR3 reads TGTGCCAGCAGTTGGACTAGCCCGAACACCGGGGAGCTGTTTTTT. Protein product: CASSWTSPNTGELFF.

The chain carries TRBV10-3 and TRBJ2-5; unclear D gene. Germline CDR1 ENHRY, CDR2 SYGVKD. Deletions cut 2 bases from V and 5 bases from J, with 12 bases between. The CDR3 totals 14 residues. The chain's CDR3 is CAISEGGSVETQYF. CDR3 nucleotide sequence: TGTGCCATCAGTGAGGGCGGCAGCGTGGAGACCCAGTACTTC.

This clone has a single count. The chain links TRBV19 to TRBJ1-6, with a possible D match to TRBD1 (5 bases). Germline lookup yields CDR1 LNHDA and CDR2 SQIVND (reference sequence). The CDR3 spans 13 residues. Trimming pared 1 base from V and 10 bases from J, leaving 8 bases between. This CDR3 is CASSIGGKSPLHF. DNA of the CDR3: TGTGCCAGTAGTATAGGGGGGAAATCACCCCTCCACTTT. Looking up the rest from reference TRBV19 and TRBJ1-6 gives the full variable domain: DGGITQSPKYLFRKEGQNVTLSCEQNLNHDAMYWYRQDPGQGLRLIYYSQIVNDFQKGDIAEGYSVSREKKESFPLTVTSAQKNPTAFYLCASSIGGKSPLHFGNGTRLTVT.